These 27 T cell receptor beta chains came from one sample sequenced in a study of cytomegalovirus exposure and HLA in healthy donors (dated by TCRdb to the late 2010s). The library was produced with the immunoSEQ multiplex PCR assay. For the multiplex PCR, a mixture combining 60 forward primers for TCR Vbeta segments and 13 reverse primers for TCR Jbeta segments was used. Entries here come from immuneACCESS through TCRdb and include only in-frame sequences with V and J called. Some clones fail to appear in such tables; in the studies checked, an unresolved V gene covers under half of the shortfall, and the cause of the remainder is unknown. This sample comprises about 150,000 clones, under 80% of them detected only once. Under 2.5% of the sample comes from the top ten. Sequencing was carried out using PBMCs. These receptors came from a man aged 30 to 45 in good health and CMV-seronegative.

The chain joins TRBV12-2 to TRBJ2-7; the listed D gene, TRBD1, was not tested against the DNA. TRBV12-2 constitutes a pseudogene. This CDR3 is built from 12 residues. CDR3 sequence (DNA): TGTGCAAGTCGCCGCGGGACAGACGAGCAGTACTTC. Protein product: CASRRGTDEQYF.

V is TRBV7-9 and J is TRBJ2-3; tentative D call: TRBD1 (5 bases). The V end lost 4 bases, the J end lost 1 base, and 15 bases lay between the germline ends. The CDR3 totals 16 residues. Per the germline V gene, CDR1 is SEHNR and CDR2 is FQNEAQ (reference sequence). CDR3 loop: CASSYPRVEGTDTQYF. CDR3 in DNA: TGTGCCAGCAGCTACCCCAGGGTGGAAGGCACAGATACGCAGTATTTT.

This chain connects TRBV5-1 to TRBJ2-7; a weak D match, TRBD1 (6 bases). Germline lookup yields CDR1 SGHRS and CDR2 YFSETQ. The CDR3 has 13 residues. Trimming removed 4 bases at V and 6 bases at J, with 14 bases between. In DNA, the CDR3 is TGCGCCAGCAGCCAACAACAGGGTGGCGAGCAGTACTTC. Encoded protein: CASSQQQGGEQYF.

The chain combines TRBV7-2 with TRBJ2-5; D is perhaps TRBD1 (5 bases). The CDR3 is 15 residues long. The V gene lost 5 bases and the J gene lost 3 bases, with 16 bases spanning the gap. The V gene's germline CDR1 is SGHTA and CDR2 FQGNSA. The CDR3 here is CASSPGANFEETQYF. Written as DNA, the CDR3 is TGTGCCAGCAGCCCTGGGGCCAATTTCGAAGAGACCCAGTACTTC.

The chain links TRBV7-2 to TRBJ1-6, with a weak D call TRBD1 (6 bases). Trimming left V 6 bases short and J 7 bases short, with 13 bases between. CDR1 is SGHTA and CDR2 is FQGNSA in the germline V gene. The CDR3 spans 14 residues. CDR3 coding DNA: TGTGCCAGCAGGCTACAGGGCGGAAATTCACCCCTCCACTTT. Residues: CASRLQGGNSPLHF.

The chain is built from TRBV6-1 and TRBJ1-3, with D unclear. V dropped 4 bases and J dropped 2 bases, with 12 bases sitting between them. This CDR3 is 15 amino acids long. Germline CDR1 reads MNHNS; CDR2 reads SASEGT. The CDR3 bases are TGTGCCAGCAGTGGGTCCCAGATTCCTGGAAACACCATATATTTT. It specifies CASSGSQIPGNTIYF.

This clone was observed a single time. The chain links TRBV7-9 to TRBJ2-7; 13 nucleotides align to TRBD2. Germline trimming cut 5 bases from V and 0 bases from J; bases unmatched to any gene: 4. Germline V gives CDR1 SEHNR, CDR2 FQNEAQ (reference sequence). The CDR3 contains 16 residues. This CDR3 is CASSPRLAGGSYEQYF. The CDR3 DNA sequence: TGTGCCAGCAGCCCTCGACTAGCGGGGGGCTCCTACGAGCAGTACTTC.

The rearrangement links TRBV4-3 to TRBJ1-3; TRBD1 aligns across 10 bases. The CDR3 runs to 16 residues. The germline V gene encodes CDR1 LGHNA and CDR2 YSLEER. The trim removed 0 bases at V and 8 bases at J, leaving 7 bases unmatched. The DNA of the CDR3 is TGCGCCAGCAGCCAAGATTATGGGACAGGGGCGGACACCATATATTTT. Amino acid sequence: CASSQDYGTGADTIYF.

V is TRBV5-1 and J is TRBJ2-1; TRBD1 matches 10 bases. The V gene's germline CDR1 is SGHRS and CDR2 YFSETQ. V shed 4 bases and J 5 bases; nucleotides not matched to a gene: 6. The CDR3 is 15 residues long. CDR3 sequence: CASSPRDRGDNEQFF. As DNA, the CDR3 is TGCGCCAGCAGCCCCAGGGACAGGGGTGACAATGAGCAGTTCTTC.

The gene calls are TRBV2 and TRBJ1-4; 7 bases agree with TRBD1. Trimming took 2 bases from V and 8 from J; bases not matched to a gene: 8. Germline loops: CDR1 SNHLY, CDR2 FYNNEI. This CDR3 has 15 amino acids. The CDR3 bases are TGTGCCAGCAGTGAATCGGGCAGGGGGAGGGAAAAACTGTTTTTT. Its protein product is CASSESGRGREKLFF.

CDR3 coding DNA: TGCGCCAGCAGCTTACCCGGGACTAGCTTCAATGAGCAGTTCTTC. Protein sequence: CASSLPGTSFNEQFF. This chain links TRBV5-1 with TRBJ2-1; 9 bases are shared with TRBD2. The CDR3 has 15 amino acids. V was pared by 2 bases and J by 6 bases, with 6 bases of the junction left unmatched. The germline CDR1 and CDR2 sequences are SGHRS and YFSETQ.

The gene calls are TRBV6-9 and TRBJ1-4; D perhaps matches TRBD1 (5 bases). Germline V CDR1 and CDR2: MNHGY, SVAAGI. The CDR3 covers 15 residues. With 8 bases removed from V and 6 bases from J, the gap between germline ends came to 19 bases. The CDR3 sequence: CASPSRVPQDEKLFF. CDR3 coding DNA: TGTGCCAGCCCCTCCAGGGTGCCGCAGGATGAAAAACTGTTTTTT.

CDR3 nucleotides: TGTGCCAGCAGCTTAGCGCAGGGGGACACTGAAGCTTTCTTT. Amino acids: CASSLAQGDTEAFF. The chain is built from TRBV7-6 and TRBJ1-1; 7 bases agree with TRBD1. V lost 0 bases and J lost 3; bases outside the gene matches: 1. The germline CDR1 and CDR2 sequences are SGHVS and FNYEAQ. CDR3 length equals 14 residues.

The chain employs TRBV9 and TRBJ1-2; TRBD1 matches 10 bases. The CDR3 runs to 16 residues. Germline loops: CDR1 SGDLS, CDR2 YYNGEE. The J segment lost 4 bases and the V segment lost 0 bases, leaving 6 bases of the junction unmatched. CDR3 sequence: CASSVDRTGGAYGYTF. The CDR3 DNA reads TGTGCCAGCAGCGTAGATAGGACAGGGGGGGCCTATGGCTACACCTTC.

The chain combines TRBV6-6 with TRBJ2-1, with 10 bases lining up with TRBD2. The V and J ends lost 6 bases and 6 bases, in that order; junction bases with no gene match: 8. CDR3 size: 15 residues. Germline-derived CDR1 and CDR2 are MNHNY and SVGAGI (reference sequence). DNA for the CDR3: TGTGCCAGCAGCGCCAGCGGGGGGGCCGGCAATGAGCAGTTCTTC. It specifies CASSASGGAGNEQFF.

CDR3 nucleotides: TGTGCCAGCAGCAGCCGGACTAGCGGAACCTACGAGCAGTACTTC. Translating it yields CASSSRTSGTYEQYF. The chain uses TRBV7-8 and TRBJ2-7; 10 nucleotides agree with TRBD2. The CDR3 consists of 15 residues. Germline loops: CDR1 SGHVS, CDR2 FQNEAQ. The ends lost 5 bases at V and 2 bases at J; junction bases unmatched: 6.

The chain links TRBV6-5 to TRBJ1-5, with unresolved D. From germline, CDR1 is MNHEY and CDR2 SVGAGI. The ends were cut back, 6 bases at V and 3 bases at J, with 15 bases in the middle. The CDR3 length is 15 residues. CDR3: CASRRNQEINQPQHF. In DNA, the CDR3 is TGTGCCAGCAGGCGAAATCAGGAAATCAATCAGCCCCAGCATTTT.

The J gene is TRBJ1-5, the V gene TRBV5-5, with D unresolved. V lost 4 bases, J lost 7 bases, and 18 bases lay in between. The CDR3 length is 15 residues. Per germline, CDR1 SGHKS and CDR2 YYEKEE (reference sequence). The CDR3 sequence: CASSQIEGASQPQHF. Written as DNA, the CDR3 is TGTGCCAGCAGCCAAATCGAGGGAGCTAGCCAGCCCCAGCATTTT.

CDR3: CASSFNEEKLFF. In DNA, the CDR3 is TGTGCCAGCAGCTTTAACGAGGAAAAACTGTTTTTT. V is TRBV28 and J is TRBJ1-4; D remains unclear. The CDR3 totals 12 residues. Deletions cut 6 bases from V and 8 bases from J, with 10 bases between. CDR1 and CDR2 from the germline V gene are MDHEN and SYDVKM.

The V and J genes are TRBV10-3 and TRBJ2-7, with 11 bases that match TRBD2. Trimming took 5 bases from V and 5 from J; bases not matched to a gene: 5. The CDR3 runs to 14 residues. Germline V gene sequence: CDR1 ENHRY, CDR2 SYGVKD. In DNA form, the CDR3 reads TGTGCCATCAGTCACGGGACTAGCGGCGACGAGCAGTACTTC. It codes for CAISHGTSGDEQYF.

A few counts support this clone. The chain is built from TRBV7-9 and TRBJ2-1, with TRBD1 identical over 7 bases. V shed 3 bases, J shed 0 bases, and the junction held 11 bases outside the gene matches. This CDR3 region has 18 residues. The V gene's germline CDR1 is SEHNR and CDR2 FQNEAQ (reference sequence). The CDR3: CASSFQPGQSSSYNEQFF. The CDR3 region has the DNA TGTGCCAGCAGCTTTCAACCGGGACAGTCAAGCTCCTACAATGAGCAGTTCTTC.

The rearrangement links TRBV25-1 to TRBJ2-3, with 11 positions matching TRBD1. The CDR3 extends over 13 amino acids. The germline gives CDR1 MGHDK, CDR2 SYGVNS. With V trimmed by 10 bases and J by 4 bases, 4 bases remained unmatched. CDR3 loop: CAIRDRGSDTQYF. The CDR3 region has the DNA TGTGCCATCCGGGACAGGGGGTCAGATACGCAGTATTTT.

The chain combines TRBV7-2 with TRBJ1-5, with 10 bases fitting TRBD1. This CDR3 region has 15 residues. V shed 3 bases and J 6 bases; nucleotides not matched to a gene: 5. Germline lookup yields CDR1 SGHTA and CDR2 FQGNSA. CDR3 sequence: CASSFGQGVGQPQHF. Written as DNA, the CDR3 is TGTGCCAGCAGCTTCGGACAGGGGGTAGGTCAGCCCCAGCATTTT. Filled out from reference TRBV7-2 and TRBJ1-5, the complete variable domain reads GAGVSQSPSNKVTEKGKDVELRCDPISGHTALYWYRQSLGQGLEFLIYFQGNSAPDKSGLPSDRFSAERTGGSVSTLTIQRTQQEDSAVYLCASSFGQGVGQPQHFGDGTRLSIL.

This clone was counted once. The CDR3 DNA follows: TGTGCCAGCAGCAAGGACAGCTCCTACGAGCAGTACTTC. Its protein is CASSKDSSYEQYF. This chain joins TRBV7-2 and TRBJ2-7, with D possibly TRBD1 on 6 matching bases. Germline lookup yields CDR1 SGHTA and CDR2 FQGNSA. This CDR3 comprises 13 residues. V gave up 5 bases and J gave up 0 bases, with 8 bases separating them.

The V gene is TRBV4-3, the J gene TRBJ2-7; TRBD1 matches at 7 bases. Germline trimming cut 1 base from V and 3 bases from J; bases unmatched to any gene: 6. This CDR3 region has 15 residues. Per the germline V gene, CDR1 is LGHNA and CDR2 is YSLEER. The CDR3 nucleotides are TGCGCCAGCAGCCAAGGATCCGGGACAGTCTACGAGCAGTACTTC. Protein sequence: CASSQGSGTVYEQYF.

CDR3 coding DNA: TGTGCCAGCAGCTTACGACAGCTGAACACTGAAGCTTTCTTT. The encoded protein is CASSLRQLNTEAFF. The chain joins TRBV7-2 to TRBJ1-1, with a weak D call TRBD1 (5 bases). V shed 2 bases and J shed 0 bases, with 7 bases lying between them. CDR3 size: 14 residues. Germline lookup yields CDR1 SGHTA and CDR2 FQGNSA.

The CDR3 DNA sequence: TGCAGCGTTGACACAGGGTCAGGCTGGAATGAGCAGTTCTTC. Protein sequence: CSVDTGSGWNEQFF. This chain uses TRBV29-1 with TRBJ2-1, with D possibly matching TRBD1 (6 bases). From germline, CDR1 is SQVTM and CDR2 ANQGSEA. This CDR3 is built from 14 residues. V was pared by 3 bases and J by 7 bases, with 16 bases between.